The 21 T cell receptor beta chains listed next were all sequenced from one sample in a study of cytomegalovirus exposure and HLA in healthy donors. Amplification used 60 Vbeta primers and 13 Jbeta primers. Method: immunoSEQ multiplex PCR; TCRdb's copy keeps in-frame clones and lacks some. The sample shows approximately 150,000 clones, about three quarters of them seen only once. Sequenced: PBMCs. These TCRs come from a man between 35 and 55 years old in good health and CMV-seropositive.

The rearrangement uses TRBV5-1 and TRBJ2-3; D is perhaps TRBD1 (6 bases). Germline-derived CDR1 and CDR2 are SGHRS and YFSETQ. There are 14 residues in the CDR3. Trimming took off 3 bases at V and 1 base at J, with 9 bases between the two ends. The CDR3 is CASSSRTGTDTQYF. CDR3 nucleotides: TGCGCCAGCAGCTCCCGGACAGGCACAGATACGCAGTATTTT.

V gene TRBV2 combines with J gene TRBJ1-3; D gene unclear. This CDR3 is 15 amino acids long. Trimming took off 2 bases at V and 0 bases at J, with 8 bases between the two ends. From germline, CDR1 is SNHLY and CDR2 FYNNEI. The CDR3 DNA follows: TGTGCCAGCAGTGAACGGAGGGTCTCTGGAAACACCATATATTTT. Its translation is CASSERRVSGNTIYF.

V gene TRBV4-1 combines with J gene TRBJ2-7, with 8 bases aligning to TRBD2. The CDR3 loop spans 17 amino acids. CDR1 and CDR2 (germline): MGHRA, YSYEKL. Trimming took 4 bases from V and 6 from J; bases not matched to a gene: 17. DNA of the CDR3: TGCGCCAGCAGCCTGGAGCCGGGGGGGGGTTTTTTGGGCGAGCAGTACTTC. Its protein product is CASSLEPGGGFLGEQYF.

V usage is TRBV9 and J usage is TRBJ1-1; tentative D call: TRBD1 (6 bases). There are 15 residues in the CDR3. The germline V gene has CDR1 SGDLS and CDR2 YYNGEE. Trimming removed 0 bases at V and 4 bases at J, with 13 bases between. This CDR3 reads CASSVEVRGGTEAFF. In nucleotides, the CDR3 is TGTGCCAGCAGCGTAGAGGTCAGGGGTGGCACTGAAGCTTTCTTT.

This chain links TRBV5-1 with TRBJ2-5, with TRBD2 identical over 11 bases. The J call may be mistaken, given a closer DNA end match to TRBJ2-7. The CDR3 runs 15 residues. Germline loops: CDR1 SGHRS, CDR2 YFSETQ. The CDR3 protein is CASSLQLAGVYEQYF. CDR3 coding DNA: TGCGCCAGCAGCCTCCAACTAGCGGGAGTTTACGAGCAGTACTTC.

This sequence joins TRBV5-1 and TRBJ2-5; D perhaps matches TRBD2 (6 bases). The ends were cut back, 5 bases at V and 5 bases at J, with 19 bases in the middle. The CDR3 spans 15 residues. Germline lookup yields CDR1 SGHRS and CDR2 YFSETQ. CDR3 DNA sequence: TGCGCCAGCAGACAGAATCCGCGGGGCGGGGAGACCCAGTACTTC. This gives the protein CASRQNPRGGETQYF.

This sequence joins TRBV5-4 and TRBJ2-5, with 14 bases lining up with TRBD2. The germline CDR1 and CDR2 sequences are SGHNT and YYREEE (reference sequence). The CDR3 extends over 16 amino acids. Unmatched junction bases numbered 3, after V lost 4 bases and J lost 1 base. The CDR3 region is CASSVTSGRAQETQYF. The CDR3 DNA follows: TGTGCCAGCAGCGTGACTAGCGGGAGGGCCCAAGAGACCCAGTACTTC. Based on the CDR3 plus reference TRBV5-4 and TRBJ2-5, the full variable domain is ETGVTQSPTHLIKTRGQQVTLRCSSQSGHNTVSWYQQALGQGPQFIFQYYREEENGRGNFPPRFSGLQFPNYSSELNVNALELDDSALYLCASSVTSGRAQETQYFGPGTRLLVL.

The chain is built from TRBV11-3 and TRBJ2-1; tentatively, D is TRBD1 (6 bases). The CDR3 runs to 15 residues. V dropped 3 bases and J dropped 2 bases, with 11 bases sitting between them. Germline V gene lookup returns CDR1 SGHNT and CDR2 YENEEA. The CDR3 nucleotides are TGTGCCAGCAGCTTGCAGGGGATCACCTACAATGAGCAGTTCTTC. It encodes CASSLQGITYNEQFF.

The chain is built from TRBV27 and TRBJ1-1; tentative D call: TRBD1 (5 bases). CDR1 and CDR2 (germline): MNHEY, SMNVEV (reference sequence). CDR3 size: 16 residues. Trimming left V 5 bases short and J 3 bases short, with 19 bases between. The CDR3 sequence: CASSARAGMGDTEAFF. CDR3 coding DNA: TGTGCCAGCAGTGCTCGTGCGGGAATGGGGGACACTGAAGCTTTCTTT.

J is TRBJ2-6 and V is TRBV18, with D possibly being TRBD2 (5 bases). Trimming removed 6 bases at V and 0 bases at J, with 12 bases between. Per the germline V gene, CDR1 is KGHSH and CDR2 is LQKENI. The CDR3 consists of 16 residues. CDR3 DNA: TGTGCCAGCTCGTACGAGGGCTTCTCTGGGGCCAACGTCCTGACTTTC. This encodes CASSYEGFSGANVLTF.

The CDR3 nucleotides read TGTGCCAGCAGTGGGAAGACAGGAGGAAGCGAAAAACTGTTTTTT. Its translation is CASSGKTGGSEKLFF. The rearrangement joins TRBV2 to TRBJ1-4, with D perhaps TRBD1 (6 bases). With 4 bases removed from V and 8 bases from J, the gap between germline ends came to 17 bases. The CDR3 is 15 amino acids. The germline V gene has CDR1 SNHLY and CDR2 FYNNEI.

The chain combines TRBV19 with TRBJ1-1, with D perhaps matching TRBD1 (5 bases). The ends were cut back, 4 bases at V and 10 bases at J, with 19 bases in the middle. In germline, CDR1 is LNHDA, CDR2 SQIVND (reference sequence). The CDR3 loop spans 14 amino acids. The CDR3 here is CASSTSTASAGAFF. The CDR3 nucleotides are TGTGCCAGTAGTACTTCGACAGCATCGGCTGGAGCTTTCTTT.

This rearrangement joins TRBV4-1 to TRBJ1-2; D remains ambiguous. Germline CDR1 and CDR2: MGHRA and YSYEKL. CDR3 length: 15 residues. Trimming shortened V by 0 bases and J by 3 bases, and 11 bases separated the two germline ends. The CDR3 spells CASSQEGPGDYGYTF. CDR3 bases: TGCGCCAGCAGCCAAGAAGGGCCGGGAGACTATGGCTACACCTTC.

The genes are TRBV11-2 and TRBJ1-5; tentative D call: TRBD1 (6 bases). Per germline, CDR1 SGHAT and CDR2 FQNNGV. CDR3 size: 14 residues. Trimming pared 5 bases from V and 5 bases from J, leaving 13 bases between. The CDR3 region is CASSPGPGDQPQHF. CDR3 DNA: TGTGCCAGCAGCCCAGGCCCAGGGGATCAGCCCCAGCATTTT.

This clone was seen once. This chain links TRBV15 with TRBJ2-3, with TRBD2 as a possible D gene (5 bases). Germline V gene lookup returns CDR1 LNHNV and CDR2 YYDKDF (reference sequence). V dropped 5 bases and J dropped 1 base, with 13 bases sitting between them. There are 15 residues in the CDR3. CDR3 sequence (DNA): TGTGCCACCAGCTCCCGACTAATCGGCACAGATACGCAGTATTTT. Translated: CATSSRLIGTDTQYF.

This sequence joins TRBV5-8 and TRBJ1-4; D unclear. With 5 bases removed from V and 8 bases from J, the gap between germline ends came to 13 bases. Germline CDR1 SGHTS, CDR2 YDEGEE. The CDR3 spans 13 residues. CDR3 region: CASSKVQVEKLFF. CDR3 DNA: TGTGCCAGCAGTAAGGTTCAGGTCGAAAAACTGTTTTTT.

The genes are TRBV6-1 and TRBJ2-7, with a possible D match to TRBD2 (6 bases). V was pared by 4 bases and J by 0 bases, with 10 bases between. The length of the CDR3 is 14 residues. In germline, CDR1 is MNHNS, CDR2 SASEGT. As DNA, the CDR3 is TGTGCCAGCAGTGGTCGGGGGTCCTCCTACGAGCAGTACTTC. As protein: CASSGRGSSYEQYF.

This clone has just a few counts. This chain uses TRBV6-5 with TRBJ1-6, with D perhaps matching TRBD1 (5 bases). The germline gives CDR1 MNHEY, CDR2 SVGAGI. The CDR3 runs 15 residues. V lost 2 bases to trimming and J lost 6 bases, with 11 bases between them. The CDR3: CASSYIGVGNSPLHF. The CDR3 DNA follows: TGTGCCAGCAGTTACATAGGGGTTGGTAATTCACCCCTCCACTTT.

The J gene is TRBJ1-2, the V gene TRBV14, with 8 positions matching TRBD1. V lost 2 bases, J lost 4 bases, and 6 bases stayed unmatched. This CDR3 region has 15 residues. Germline-derived CDR1 and CDR2 are SGHDN and FVKESK. CDR3: CASSQMGQDAYGYTF. The CDR3 region has the DNA TGTGCCAGCAGCCAAATGGGACAGGATGCCTATGGCTACACCTTC.

This chain connects TRBV2 to TRBJ1-3, with TRBD1 as a possible D gene (6 bases). The ends were cut back, 7 bases at V and 0 bases at J, with 16 bases in the middle. The CDR3 runs 16 residues. CDR1 is SNHLY and CDR2 is FYNNEI in the germline V gene. The CDR3 DNA follows: TGTGCCAGCATGAGACGACAGGACTTCTCTGGAAACACCATATATTTT. It specifies CASMRRQDFSGNTIYF. Based on the CDR3 plus reference TRBV2 and TRBJ1-3, the full variable domain is EPEVTQTPSHQVTQMGQEVILRCVPISNHLYFYWYRQILGQKVEFLVSFYNNEISEKSEIFDDQFSVERPDGSNFTLKIRSTKLEDSAMYFCASMRRQDFSGNTIYFGEGSWLTVV.

The chain employs TRBV10-3 and TRBJ2-1, with 11 nucleotides matching TRBD2. Germline CDR1 ENHRY, CDR2 SYGVKD. CDR3 size: 14 residues. The trim removed 7 bases at V and 5 bases at J, leaving 4 bases unmatched. The CDR3: CAIKWGLADNEQFF. CDR3 DNA sequence: TGTGCCATCAAGTGGGGACTAGCGGACAATGAGCAGTTCTTC.